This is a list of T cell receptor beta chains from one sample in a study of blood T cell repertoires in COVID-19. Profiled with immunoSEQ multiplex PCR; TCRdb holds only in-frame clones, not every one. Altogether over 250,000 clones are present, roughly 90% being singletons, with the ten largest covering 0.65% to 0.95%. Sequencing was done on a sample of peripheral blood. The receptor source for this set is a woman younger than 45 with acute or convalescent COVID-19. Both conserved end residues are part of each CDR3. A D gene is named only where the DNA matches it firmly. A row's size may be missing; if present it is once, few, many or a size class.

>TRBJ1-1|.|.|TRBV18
TGTGCCAGCTCCCCTGAACAGGGGAACACTGAAGCTTTCTTT
CASSPEQGNTEAFF
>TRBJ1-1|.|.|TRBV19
TGTGCCAGCCTACAGGGATCGGCTGAAGCTTTCTTT
CASLQGSAEAFF
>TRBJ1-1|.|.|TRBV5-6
TGTGCCAGCAGCTTCCTACAGGGAATGGGCACTGAAGCTTTCTTT
CASSFLQGMGTEAFF
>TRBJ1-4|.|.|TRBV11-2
TGTGCCAGCAGCAACCCAGATAATGAAAAACTGTTTTTT
CASSNPDNEKLFF
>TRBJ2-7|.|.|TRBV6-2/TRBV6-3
TGTGCCAGCAGTCCCTCCGGGGGCTCCTACGAGCAGTACTTC
CASSPSGGSYEQYF
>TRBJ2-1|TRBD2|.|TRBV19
TGTGCCAGTAGTACGGCTAGCGGGACCCTATGGAATGAGCAGTTCTTC
CASSTASGTLWNEQFF
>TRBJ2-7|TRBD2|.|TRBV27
TGTGCCAGCAGTCCCCGCGGTAGCGGGAGGTTATACGAGCAGTACTTC
CASSPRGSGRLYEQYF
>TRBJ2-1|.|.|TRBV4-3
TGCGCCAGCAGCCAAGCCTCGGAGAAGGAGCAGTTCTTC
CASSQASEKEQFF
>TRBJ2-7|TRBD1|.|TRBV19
TGTGCCAGTAGGCGGGACAGGGATGCTCTCGAGCAGTACTTC
CASRRDRDALEQYF
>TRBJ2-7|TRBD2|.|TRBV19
TGTGCCAGTAGTATCGGAGGGAGGGGTCCCTACGAGCAGTACTTC
CASSIGGRGPYEQYF
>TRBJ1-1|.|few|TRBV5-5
TGTGCCAGCAGCTTGGCGGTCTCGAACACTGAAGCTTTCTTT
CASSLAVSNTEAFF
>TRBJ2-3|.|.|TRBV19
TGTGCCAGTTCGCGGGGTCGACTAAATACGCAGTATTTT
CASSRGRLNTQYF
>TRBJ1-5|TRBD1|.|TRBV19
TGTGCCAGTAGTCCTAAACAGGGGAGCAATCAGCCCCAGCATTTT
CASSPKQGSNQPQHF
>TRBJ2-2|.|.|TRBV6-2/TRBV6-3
TGTGCCAGCAGTTACTTGCGGAACACCGGGGAGCTGTTTTTT
CASSYLRNTGELFF
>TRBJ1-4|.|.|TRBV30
TGTGCCTGCGAGAGGGATTCGGAAAAACTGTTTTTT
CACERDSEKLFF
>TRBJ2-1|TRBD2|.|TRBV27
TGTGCCAGCAGTTTAACTCTAGCGGGAGGAAACAATGAGCAGTTCTTC
CASSLTLAGGNNEQFF
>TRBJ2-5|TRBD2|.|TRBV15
TGTGCCACCAGCAGATCAAGCGGGAGTAAATCAGAGACCCAGTACTTC
CATSRSSGSKSETQYF
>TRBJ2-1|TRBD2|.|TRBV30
TGTGCCTGGAGTGTATTAGTTCTAGCGGGAGGGTACAATGAGCAGTTCTTC
CAWSVLVLAGGYNEQFF
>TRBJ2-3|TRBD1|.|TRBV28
TGTGCCGGGGGACAGGGGAGAAATACGCAGTATTTT
CAGGQGRNTQYF
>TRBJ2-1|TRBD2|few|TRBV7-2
TGTGCCAGCAGCTTGGGGCGGGAGTTGAGTGAGCAGTTCTTC
CASSLGRELSEQFF
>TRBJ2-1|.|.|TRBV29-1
TGCAGCGTTGAAGATCCGTGGCAAGGAGGGCAGTTCTTC
CSVEDPWQGGQFF
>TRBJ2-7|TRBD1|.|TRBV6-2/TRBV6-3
TGTGCCAGCAGTTCCTTCGGACAGGGATACTACGAGCAGTACTTC
CASSSFGQGYYEQYF
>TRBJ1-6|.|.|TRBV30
TGCCCCTGGAGGGGGACTCTCCCACCCCTCCACTTT
CPWRGTLPPLHF
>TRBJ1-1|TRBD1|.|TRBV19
TGTGCCACGAGGGTTCAGGGGGCTTGGACTGAAGCTTTCTTT
CATRVQGAWTEAFF
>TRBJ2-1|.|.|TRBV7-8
TGTGCCAGCACGACCGGGGGAGCCTCCTACAATGAGCAGTTCTTC
CASTTGGASYNEQFF
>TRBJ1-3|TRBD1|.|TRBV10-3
TGTGCCATCAAGGTTTGGACAGGGGTTAGCTCTGGAAACACCATATATTTT
CAIKVWTGVSSGNTIYF
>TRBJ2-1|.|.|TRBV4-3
TGCGCCAGCAGCCAATCAGGGGTGAGCTCCTACAATGAGCAGTTCTTC
CASSQSGVSSYNEQFF
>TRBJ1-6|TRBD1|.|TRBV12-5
TGTGCTAGTGTCCAGGACAGGGCCTATAATTCACCCCTCCACTTT
CASVQDRAYNSPLHF
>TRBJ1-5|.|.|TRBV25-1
TGTGCCAGCAGTGATCTTCGGGGGAGCAATCAGCCCCAGCATTTT
CASSDLRGSNQPQHF
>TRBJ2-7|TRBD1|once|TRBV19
TGTGCCAGTAGTACCCAGACAGGGGGCGCTCAGAGGGGTGAGCAGTACTTC
CASSTQTGGAQRGEQYF
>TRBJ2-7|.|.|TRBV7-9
TGTGCCAGCAGCGTCAGTTACGAGCAGTACTTC
CASSVSYEQYF
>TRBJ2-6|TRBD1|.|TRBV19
TGTGCCAGTCGGGACAGGGGGAGATCTGGGGCCAACGTCCTGACTTTC
CASRDRGRSGANVLTF
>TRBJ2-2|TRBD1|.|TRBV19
TGTGCCAGTAAAGTTTTTGGACAGGGGGCGAACACCGGGGAGCTGTTTTTT
CASKVFGQGANTGELFF
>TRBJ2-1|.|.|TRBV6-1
TGTGCCAGCAGTGAAAGCGGGTGGACCTACAATGAGCAGTTCTTC
CASSESGWTYNEQFF
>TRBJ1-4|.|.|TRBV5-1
TGCGCCAGCAGCCTGGCCGCAACTAATGAAAAACTGTTTTTT
CASSLAATNEKLFF
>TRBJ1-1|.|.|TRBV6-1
TGTGCCAGCAGTGACGGGGTTGGGGACACTGAAGCTTTCTTT
CASSDGVGDTEAFF
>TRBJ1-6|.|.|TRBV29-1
TGCAGCGTTGATTTCGGGGTCGGATCACCCCTCCACTTT
CSVDFGVGSPLHF
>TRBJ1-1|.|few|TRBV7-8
TGTGCCAGCAGCCGAGAACGGGGAGGGACTGAAGCTTTCTTT
CASSRERGGTEAFF
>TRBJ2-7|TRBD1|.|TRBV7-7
TGTGCCAGCAGCACTACAGGGGGCGAGCAGTACTTC
CASSTTGGEQYF
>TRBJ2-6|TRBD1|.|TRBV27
TGTGCCAGCAGTTTATCCGGACAGGGACGGTCTGGGGCCAACGTCCTGACTTTC
CASSLSGQGRSGANVLTF
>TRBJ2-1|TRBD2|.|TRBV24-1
TGTGCCACCAGTGATAGGGACAGGGGGCAATCGGGACTAGCGGGAGTTAGGCGCAATGAGCAGTTCTTC
CATSDRDRGQSGLAGVRRNEQFF
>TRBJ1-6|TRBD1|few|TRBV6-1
TGTGCCAGCAGCGAAGGGACAGGGGTCTCACCCCTCCACTTT
CASSEGTGVSPLHF
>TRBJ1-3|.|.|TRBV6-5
TGTGCCAGCAGTTACTCATCGGACATTGGAAACACCATATATTTT
CASSYSSDIGNTIYF
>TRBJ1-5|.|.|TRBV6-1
TGTGCCAGCAGTGAAGCGCCGCGGGCAGTTAGCAATCAGCCCCAGCATTTT
CASSEAPRAVSNQPQHF
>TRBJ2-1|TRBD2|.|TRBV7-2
TGTGCCAGCAAGGCCTCCGGCGGGAGCTCCTACAATGAGCAGTTCTTC
CASKASGGSSYNEQFF
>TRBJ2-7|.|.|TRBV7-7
TGTGCCAGCAGCTCTGAACAGGGAATGTCCCTCTACGAGCAGTACTTC
CASSSEQGMSLYEQYF
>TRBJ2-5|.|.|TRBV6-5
TGTGCCAGCAGTATTCTGAGGGCGCCGGAGACCCAGTACTTC
CASSILRAPETQYF
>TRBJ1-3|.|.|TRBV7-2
TGTGCCAGCAGCTTAAGGGGTTACTCTGGAAACACCATATATTTT
CASSLRGYSGNTIYF
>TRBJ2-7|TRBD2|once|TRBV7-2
TGTGCCAGCAGCTTATCCCCAGCGGGAACCTCCTACGAGCAGTACTTC
CASSLSPAGTSYEQYF
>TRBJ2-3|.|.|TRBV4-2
TGTGCCAGCAGCCAAGATAGTTGGGGGGATCGCACAGATACGCAGTATTTT
CASSQDSWGDRTDTQYF
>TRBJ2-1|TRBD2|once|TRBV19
TGTGCCAGTAGGAACCCGGGACTAGCGGGACCCTACAATGAGCAGTTCTTC
CASRNPGLAGPYNEQFF
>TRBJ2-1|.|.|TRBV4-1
TGCGCCAGCAGCCAAGAGTCTTCCGGGGGCTACAATGAGCAGTTCTTC
CASSQESSGGYNEQFF
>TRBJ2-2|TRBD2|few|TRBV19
TGTGCCGCCTCGGGACTATTGAACACCGGGGAGCTGTTTTTT
CAASGLLNTGELFF